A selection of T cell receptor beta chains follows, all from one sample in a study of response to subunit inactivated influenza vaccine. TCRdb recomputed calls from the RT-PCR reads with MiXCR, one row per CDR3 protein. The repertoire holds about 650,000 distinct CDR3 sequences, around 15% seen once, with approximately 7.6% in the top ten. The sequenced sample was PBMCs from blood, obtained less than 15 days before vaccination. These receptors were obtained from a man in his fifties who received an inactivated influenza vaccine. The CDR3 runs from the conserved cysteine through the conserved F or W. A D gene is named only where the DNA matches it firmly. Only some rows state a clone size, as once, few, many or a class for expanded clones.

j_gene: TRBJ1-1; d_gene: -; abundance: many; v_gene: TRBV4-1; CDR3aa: CASSQRVNTEAFF; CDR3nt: TGCGCCAGCAGCCAGAGGGTGAACACTGAAGCTTTCTTT
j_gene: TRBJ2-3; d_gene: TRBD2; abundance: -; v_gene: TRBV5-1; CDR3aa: CASSFRGLAGTDTQYF; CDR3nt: TGCGCCAGCAGTTTTCGGGGACTAGCGGGAACAGATACGCAGTATTTT
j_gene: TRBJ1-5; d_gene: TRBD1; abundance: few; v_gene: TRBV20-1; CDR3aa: CSARKGTDQPQHF; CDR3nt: TGCAGTGCTAGAAAAGGGACAGATCAGCCCCAGCATTTT
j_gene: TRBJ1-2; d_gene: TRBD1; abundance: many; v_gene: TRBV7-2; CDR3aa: CASSLVQGGYGYTF; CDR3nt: TGTGCCAGCAGCTTAGTGCAGGGGGGCTATGGCTACACCTTC
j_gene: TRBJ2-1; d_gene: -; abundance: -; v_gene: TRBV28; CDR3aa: CASKNQGSYNEQFF; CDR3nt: TGTGCCAGCAAGAATCAGGGGTCCTACAATGAGCAGTTCTTC
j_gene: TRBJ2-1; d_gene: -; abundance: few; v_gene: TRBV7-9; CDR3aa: CASSSWGDEQFF; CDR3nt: TGTGCCAGCAGCTCCTGGGGTGATGAGCAGTTCTTC
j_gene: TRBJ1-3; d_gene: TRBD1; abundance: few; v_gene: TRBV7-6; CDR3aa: CASSPEGQSSGNTIYF; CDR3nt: TGTGCCAGCAGCCCTGAGGGACAGAGCTCTGGAAACACCATATATTTT
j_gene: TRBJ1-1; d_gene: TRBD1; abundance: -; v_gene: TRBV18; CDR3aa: CASSRTDRGGTEAFF; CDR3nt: TGTGCCAGCTCACGCACTGACAGGGGGGGTACTGAAGCTTTCTTT
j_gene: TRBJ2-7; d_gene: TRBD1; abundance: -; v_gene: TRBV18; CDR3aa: CASSPGTGKREQYF; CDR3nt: TGTGCCAGCTCCCCCGGGACAGGGAAGCGCGAGCAGTACTTC
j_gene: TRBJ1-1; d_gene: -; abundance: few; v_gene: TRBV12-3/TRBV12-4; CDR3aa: CASSFPPQNTEAFF; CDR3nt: TGTGCCAGCAGTTTTCCCCCTCAGAACACTGAAGCTTTCTTT
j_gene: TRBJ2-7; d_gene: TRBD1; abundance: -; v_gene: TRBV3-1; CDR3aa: CASSHRDRDGEQYF; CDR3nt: TGTGCCAGCAGCCACCGGGACAGGGATGGAGAGCAGTACTTC
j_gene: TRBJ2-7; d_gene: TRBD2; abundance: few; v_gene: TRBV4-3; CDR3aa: CASSQRLAGGSSAGEQYF; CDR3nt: TGCGCCAGCAGCCAAAGGCTAGCGGGAGGGTCGAGTGCTGGCGAGCAGTACTTC
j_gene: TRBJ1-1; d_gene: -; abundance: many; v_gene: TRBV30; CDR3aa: CAWSHYTEAFF; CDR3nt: TGTGCCTGGAGTCATTACACTGAAGCTTTCTTT
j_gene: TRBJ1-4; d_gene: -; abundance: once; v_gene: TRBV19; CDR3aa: CASSRTAGTEEKLFF; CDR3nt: TGTGCCAGTAGTAGGACCGCCGGGACTGAAGAAAAACTGTTTTTT
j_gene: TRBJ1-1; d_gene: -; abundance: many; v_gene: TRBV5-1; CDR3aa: CASSWDPNTEAFF; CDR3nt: TGCGCCAGCAGCTGGGACCCGAACACTGAAGCTTTCTTT
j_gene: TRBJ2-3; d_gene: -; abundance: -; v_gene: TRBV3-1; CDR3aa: CASSQDGGGSADTQYF; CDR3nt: TGTGCCAGCAGCCAAGACGGAGGGGGCAGCGCAGATACGCAGTATTTT
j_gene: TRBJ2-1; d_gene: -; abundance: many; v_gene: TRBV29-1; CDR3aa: CSARAGTREQFF; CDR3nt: TGCAGCGCGAGGGCAGGAACAAGGGAGCAGTTCTTC
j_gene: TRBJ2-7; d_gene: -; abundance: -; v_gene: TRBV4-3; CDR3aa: CASSQDLRAYEQYF; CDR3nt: TGCGCCAGCAGCCAAGATCTTCGAGCCTACGAGCAGTACTTC
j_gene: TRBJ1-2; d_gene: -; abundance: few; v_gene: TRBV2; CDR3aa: CASNRGEGYTF; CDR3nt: TGTGCCAGCAACCGGGGTGAAGGCTACACCTTC
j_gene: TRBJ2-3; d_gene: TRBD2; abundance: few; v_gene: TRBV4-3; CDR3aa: CASSQGILAGKFTDTQYF; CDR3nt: TGCGCCAGCAGCCAGGGAATACTAGCGGGGAAGTTCACAGATACGCAGTATTTT
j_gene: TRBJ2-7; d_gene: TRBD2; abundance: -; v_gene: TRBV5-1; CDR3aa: CASSSRGGPYEQYF; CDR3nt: TGCGCCAGCAGCTCCCGCGGGGGACCCTACGAGCAGTACTTC
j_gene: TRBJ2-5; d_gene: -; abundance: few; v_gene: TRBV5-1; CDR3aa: CASSLARTFTQETQYF; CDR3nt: TGCGCCAGCAGCTTGGCAAGAACTTTCACCCAAGAGACCCAGTACTTC
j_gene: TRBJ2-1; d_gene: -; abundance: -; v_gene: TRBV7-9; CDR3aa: CASSLGGREQFF; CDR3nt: TGTGCCAGCAGCTTAGGTGGCAGGGAGCAGTTCTTC
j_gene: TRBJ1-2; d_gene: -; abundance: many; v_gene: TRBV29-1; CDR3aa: CSVDSSGLNYGYTF; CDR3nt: TGCAGCGTTGACAGTTCAGGATTGAACTATGGCTACACCTTC
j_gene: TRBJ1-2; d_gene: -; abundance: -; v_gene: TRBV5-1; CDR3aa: CASSLPNYGYTF; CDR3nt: TGCGCCAGCAGCTTGCCTAACTATGGCTACACCTTC
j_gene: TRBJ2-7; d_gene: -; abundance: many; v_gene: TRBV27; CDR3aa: CASSNIPSYEQYF; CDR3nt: TGTGCCAGCAGTAACATTCCCTCCTACGAGCAGTACTTC
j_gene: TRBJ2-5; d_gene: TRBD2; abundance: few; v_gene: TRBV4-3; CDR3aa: CASSQDLRLAGGAQYF; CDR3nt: TGCGCCAGCAGCCAAGATCTGCGGCTAGCGGGGGGCGCCCAGTACTTC
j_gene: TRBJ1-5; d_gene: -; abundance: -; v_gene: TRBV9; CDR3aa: CASSGGRSNQPQHF; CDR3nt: TGTGCCAGCAGCGGGGGGAGAAGCAATCAGCCCCAGCATTTT
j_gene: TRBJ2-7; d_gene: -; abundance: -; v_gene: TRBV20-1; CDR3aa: CSASWAERTPYEQYF; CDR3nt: TGCAGCGCTAGTTGGGCAGAGCGGACCCCTTACGAGCAGTACTTC
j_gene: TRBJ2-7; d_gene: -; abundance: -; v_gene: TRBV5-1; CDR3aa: CASSLVARRFSYEQYF; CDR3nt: TGCGCCAGCAGCTTGGTTGCCAGGCGATTCTCCTACGAGCAGTACTTC
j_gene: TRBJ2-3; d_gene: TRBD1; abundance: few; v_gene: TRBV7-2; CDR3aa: CATRTGLEDTQYF; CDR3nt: TGTGCCACCCGGACAGGGCTGGAGGATACGCAGTATTTT
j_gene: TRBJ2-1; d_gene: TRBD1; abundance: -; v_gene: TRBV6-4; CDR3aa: CASAHRDRDADEQFF; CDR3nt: TGTGCCAGCGCTCACCGGGACAGGGATGCGGATGAGCAGTTCTTC
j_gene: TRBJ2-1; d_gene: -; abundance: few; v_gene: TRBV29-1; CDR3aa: CSVEDRGAGASYNEQFF; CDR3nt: TGCAGCGTTGAAGATCGGGGGGCGGGGGCCTCCTACAATGAGCAGTTCTTC
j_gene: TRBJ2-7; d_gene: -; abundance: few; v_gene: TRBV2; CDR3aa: CASSVNRNEQYF; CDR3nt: TGTGCCAGCAGTGTTAATAGGAACGAGCAGTACTTC
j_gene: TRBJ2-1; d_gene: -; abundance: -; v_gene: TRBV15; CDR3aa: CATSRYPTEQFF; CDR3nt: TGTGCCACCAGCAGATATCCGACTGAGCAGTTCTTC
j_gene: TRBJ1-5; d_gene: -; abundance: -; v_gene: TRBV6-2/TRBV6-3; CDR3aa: CASSARAQRSNQPQHF; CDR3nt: TGTGCCAGCAGTGCTCGGGCCCAACGCAGCAATCAGCCCCAGCATTTT
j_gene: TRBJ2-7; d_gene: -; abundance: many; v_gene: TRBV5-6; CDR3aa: CASSFGRGEYEQYF; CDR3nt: TGTGCCAGCAGCTTCGGCAGGGGGGAATACGAGCAGTACTTC
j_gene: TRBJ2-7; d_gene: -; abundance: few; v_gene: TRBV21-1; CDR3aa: CASSKGRGASYEQYF; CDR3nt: TGTGCCAGCAGCAAAGGCAGGGGGGCGTCCTACGAGCAGTACTTC
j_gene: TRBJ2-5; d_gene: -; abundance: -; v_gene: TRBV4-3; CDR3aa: CASSQRLGPETQYF; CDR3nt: TGCGCCAGCAGCCAACGACTAGGTCCGGAGACCCAGTACTTC
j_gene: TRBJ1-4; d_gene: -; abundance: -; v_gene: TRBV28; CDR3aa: CASRTAELHEKLFF; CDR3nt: TGTGCCAGCAGGACAGCCGAACTCCATGAAAAACTGTTTTTT
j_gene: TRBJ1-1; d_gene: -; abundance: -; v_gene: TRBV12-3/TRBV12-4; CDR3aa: CASSRTSSGRATEAFF; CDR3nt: TGTGCCAGCAGCCGAACAAGTTCGGGCAGGGCCACTGAAGCTTTCTTT
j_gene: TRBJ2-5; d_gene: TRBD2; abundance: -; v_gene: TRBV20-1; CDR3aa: CSAPLAGGSETQYF; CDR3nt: TGCAGTGCCCCCCTAGCGGGGGGTTCCGAGACCCAGTACTTC